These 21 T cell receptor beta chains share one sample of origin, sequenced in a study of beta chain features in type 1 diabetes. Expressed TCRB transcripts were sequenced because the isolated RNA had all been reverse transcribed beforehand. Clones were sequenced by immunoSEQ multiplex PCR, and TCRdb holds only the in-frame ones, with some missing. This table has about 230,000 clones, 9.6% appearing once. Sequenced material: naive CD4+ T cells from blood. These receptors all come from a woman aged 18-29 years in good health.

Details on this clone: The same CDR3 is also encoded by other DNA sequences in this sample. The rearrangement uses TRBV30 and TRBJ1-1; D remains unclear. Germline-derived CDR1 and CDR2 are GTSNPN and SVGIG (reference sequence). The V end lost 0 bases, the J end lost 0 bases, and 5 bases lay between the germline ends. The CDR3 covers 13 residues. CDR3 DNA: TGTGCCTGGAGTGTGGGCCTGAACACTGAAGCTTTCTTT. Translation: CAWSVGLNTEAFF.

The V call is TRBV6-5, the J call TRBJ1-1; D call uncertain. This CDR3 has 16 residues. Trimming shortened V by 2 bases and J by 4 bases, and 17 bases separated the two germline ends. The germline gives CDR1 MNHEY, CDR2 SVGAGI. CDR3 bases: TGTGCCAGCAGTTACGAGGGTCCCCCGGCGGGCACTGAAGCTTTCTTT. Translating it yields CASSYEGPPAGTEAFF.

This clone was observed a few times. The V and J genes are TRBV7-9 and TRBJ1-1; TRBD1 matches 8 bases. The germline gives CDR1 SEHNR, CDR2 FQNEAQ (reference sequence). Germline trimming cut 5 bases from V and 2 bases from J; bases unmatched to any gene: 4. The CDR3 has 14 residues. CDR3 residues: CASSPGQGNTEAFF. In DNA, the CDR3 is TGTGCCAGCAGCCCTGGACAGGGAAACACTGAAGCTTTCTTT.

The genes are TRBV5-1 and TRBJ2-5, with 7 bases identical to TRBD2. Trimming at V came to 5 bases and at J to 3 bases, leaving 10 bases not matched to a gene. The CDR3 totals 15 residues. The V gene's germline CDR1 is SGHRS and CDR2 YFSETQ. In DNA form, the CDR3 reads TGCGCCAGCAGTCGGGGCGGGGGTGATGAAGAGACCCAGTACTTC. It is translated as CASSRGGGDEETQYF.

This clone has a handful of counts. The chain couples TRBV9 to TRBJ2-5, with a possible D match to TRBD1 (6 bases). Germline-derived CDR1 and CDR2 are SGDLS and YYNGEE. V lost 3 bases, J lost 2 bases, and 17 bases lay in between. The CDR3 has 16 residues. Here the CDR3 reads CASSAQGHLLQETQYF. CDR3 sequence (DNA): TGTGCCAGCAGCGCCCAGGGACACCTACTACAAGAGACCCAGTACTTC. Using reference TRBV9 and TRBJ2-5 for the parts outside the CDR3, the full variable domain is DSGVTQTPKHLITATGQRVTLRCSPRSGDLSVYWYQQSLDQGLQFLIQYYNGEERAKGNILERFSAQQFPDLHSELNLSSLELGDSALYFCASSAQGHLLQETQYFGPGTRLLVL.

CDR3 sequence (DNA): TGTGCCAGCAGCTATTCTGGGACTAGCTACAATGAGCAGTTCTTC. It encodes CASSYSGTSYNEQFF. This chain uses TRBV14 with TRBJ2-1, with TRBD2 identical over 8 bases. CDR3 length: 15 residues. In germline, CDR1 is SGHDN, CDR2 FVKESK. After removal of 5 bases from V and 3 bases from J, the junction contained 6 bases not matched to a gene.

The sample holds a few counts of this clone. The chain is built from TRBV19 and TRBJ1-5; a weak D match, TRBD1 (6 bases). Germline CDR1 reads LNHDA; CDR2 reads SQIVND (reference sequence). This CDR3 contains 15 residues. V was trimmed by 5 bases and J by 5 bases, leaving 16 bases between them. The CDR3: CASSPIGAGDQPQHF. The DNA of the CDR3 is TGTGCCAGTAGTCCCATCGGGGCAGGGGATCAGCCCCAGCATTTT. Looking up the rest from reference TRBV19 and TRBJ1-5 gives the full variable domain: DGGITQSPKYLFRKEGQNVTLSCEQNLNHDAMYWYRQDPGQGLRLIYYSQIVNDFQKGDIAEGYSVSREKKESFPLTVTSAQKNPTAFYLCASSPIGAGDQPQHFGDGTRLSIL.

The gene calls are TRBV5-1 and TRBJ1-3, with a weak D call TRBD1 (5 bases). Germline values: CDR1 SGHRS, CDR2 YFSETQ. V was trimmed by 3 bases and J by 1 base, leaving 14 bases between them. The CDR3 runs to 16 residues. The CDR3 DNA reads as TGCGCCAGCAGCTGGGGCGGGGACGGATCTGGAAACACCATATATTTT. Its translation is CASSWGGDGSGNTIYF.

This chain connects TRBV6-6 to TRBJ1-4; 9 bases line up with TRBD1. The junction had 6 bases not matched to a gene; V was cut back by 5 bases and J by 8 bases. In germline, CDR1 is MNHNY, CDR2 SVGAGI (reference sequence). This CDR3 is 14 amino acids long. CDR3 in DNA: TGTGCCAGCAGTATCGACAGGGGGTTCGAAAAACTGTTTTTT. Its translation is CASSIDRGFEKLFF.

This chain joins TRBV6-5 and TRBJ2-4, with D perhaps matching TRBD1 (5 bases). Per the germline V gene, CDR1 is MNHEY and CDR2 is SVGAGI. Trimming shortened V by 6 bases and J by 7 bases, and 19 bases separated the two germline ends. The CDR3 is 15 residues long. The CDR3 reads CASSPMGRVENIQYF. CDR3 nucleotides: TGTGCCAGCAGCCCGATGGGCAGGGTAGAGAACATTCAGTACTTC.

The CDR3 reads CARGGEGREQYF. The CDR3 nucleotides read TGTGCCCGAGGTGGGGAGGGGAGGGAGCAGTACTTC. J is TRBJ2-7 and V is TRBV30, with 7 bases fitting TRBD2. The V gene's germline CDR1 is GTSNPN and CDR2 SVGIG (reference sequence). The CDR3 is 12 amino acids. The V gene end was trimmed by 8 bases and the J gene end by 7 bases; junction bases not matched to a gene: 11. Filled out from reference TRBV30 and TRBJ2-7, the complete variable domain reads SQTIHQWPATLVQPVGSPLSLECTVEGTSNPNLYWYRQAAGRGLQLLFYSVGIGQISSEVPQNLSASRPQDRQFILSSKKLLLSDSGFYLCARGGEGREQYFGPGTRLTVT.

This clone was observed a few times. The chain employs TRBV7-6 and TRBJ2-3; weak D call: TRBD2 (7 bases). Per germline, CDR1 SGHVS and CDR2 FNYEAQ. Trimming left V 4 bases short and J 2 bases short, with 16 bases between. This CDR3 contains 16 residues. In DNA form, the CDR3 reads TGTGCCAGCAGCTCGTTCGCGGGGGCCGCCACAGATACGCAGTATTTT. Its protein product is CASSSFAGAATDTQYF.

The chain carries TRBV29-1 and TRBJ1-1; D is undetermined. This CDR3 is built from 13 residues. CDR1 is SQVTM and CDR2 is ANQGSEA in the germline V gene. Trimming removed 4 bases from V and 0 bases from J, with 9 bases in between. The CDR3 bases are TGCAGCGTTGTTGCCGCGATGAACACTGAAGCTTTCTTT. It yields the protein CSVVAAMNTEAFF.

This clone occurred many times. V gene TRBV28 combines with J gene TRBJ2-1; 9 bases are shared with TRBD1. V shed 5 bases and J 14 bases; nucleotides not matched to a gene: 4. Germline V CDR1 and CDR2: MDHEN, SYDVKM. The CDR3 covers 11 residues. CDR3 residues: CASSEDRGKFF. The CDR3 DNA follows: TGTGCCAGCAGTGAGGACAGGGGAAAGTTCTTC.

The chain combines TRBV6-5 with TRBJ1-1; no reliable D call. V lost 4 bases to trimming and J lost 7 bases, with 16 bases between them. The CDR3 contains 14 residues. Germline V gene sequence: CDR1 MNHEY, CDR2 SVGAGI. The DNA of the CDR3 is TGTGCCAGCAGTTCCGTCCAGCGGTACAATGAAGCTTTCTTT. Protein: CASSSVQRYNEAFF.

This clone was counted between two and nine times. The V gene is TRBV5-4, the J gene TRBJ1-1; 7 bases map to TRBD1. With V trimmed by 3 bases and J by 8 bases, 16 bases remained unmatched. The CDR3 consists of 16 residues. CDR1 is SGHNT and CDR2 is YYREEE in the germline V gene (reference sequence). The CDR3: CASSSPRVGQVEEAFF. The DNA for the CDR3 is TGTGCCAGCAGCTCCCCCCGCGTAGGACAGGTCGAGGAAGCTTTCTTT. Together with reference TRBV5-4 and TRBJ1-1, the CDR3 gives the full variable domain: ETGVTQSPTHLIKTRGQQVTLRCSSQSGHNTVSWYQQALGQGPQFIFQYYREEENGRGNFPPRFSGLQFPNYSSELNVNALELDDSALYLCASSSPRVGQVEEAFFGQGTRLTVV.

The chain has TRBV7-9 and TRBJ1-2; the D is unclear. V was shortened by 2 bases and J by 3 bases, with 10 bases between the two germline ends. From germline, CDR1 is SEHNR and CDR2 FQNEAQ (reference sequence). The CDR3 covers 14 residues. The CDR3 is CASSLLVEDYGYTF. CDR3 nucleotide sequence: TGTGCCAGCAGCTTATTGGTGGAGGACTATGGCTACACCTTC.

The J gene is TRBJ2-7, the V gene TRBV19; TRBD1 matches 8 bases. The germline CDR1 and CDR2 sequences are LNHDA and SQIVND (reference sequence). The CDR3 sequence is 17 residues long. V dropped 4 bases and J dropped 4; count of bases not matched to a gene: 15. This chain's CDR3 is CASSTPPTGTGVYEQYF. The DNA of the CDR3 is TGTGCCAGTAGTACCCCCCCAACCGGGACAGGAGTTTACGAGCAGTACTTC.

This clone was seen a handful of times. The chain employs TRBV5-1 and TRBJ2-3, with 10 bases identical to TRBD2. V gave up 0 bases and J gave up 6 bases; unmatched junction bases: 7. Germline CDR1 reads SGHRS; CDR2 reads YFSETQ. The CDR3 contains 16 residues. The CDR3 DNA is TGCGCCAGCAGCTTGGGGCCTAGCGGGAGTTCGGATACGCAGTATTTT. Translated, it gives CASSLGPSGSSDTQYF.

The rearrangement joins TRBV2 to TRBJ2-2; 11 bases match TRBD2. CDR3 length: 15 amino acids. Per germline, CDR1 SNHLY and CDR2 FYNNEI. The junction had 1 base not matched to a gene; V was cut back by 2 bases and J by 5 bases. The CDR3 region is CASSELAGGTGELFF. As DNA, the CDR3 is TGTGCCAGCAGTGAACTAGCGGGAGGAACCGGGGAGCTGTTTTTT.

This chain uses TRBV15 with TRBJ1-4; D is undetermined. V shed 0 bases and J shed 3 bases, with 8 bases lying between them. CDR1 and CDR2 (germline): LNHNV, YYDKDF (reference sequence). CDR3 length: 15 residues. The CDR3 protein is CATSRDTGSNEKLFF. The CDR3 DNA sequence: TGTGCCACCAGCAGAGACACCGGGTCTAATGAAAAACTGTTTTTT.